Below are 21 T cell receptor beta chains sequenced from a single sample in a study of CD8+ T cells in alopecia areata. cDNA serving as the sequencing template came from extracted, reverse transcribed RNA. Data came from immunoSEQ multiplex PCR; TCRdb stores just in-frame clones and leaves some out. The sample comprises fewer than 250,000 clones, 30% to 40% of which are singletons, and 0.45% to 0.55% rests with the top ten. As to treatment: oral pan-JAK inhibitor, 5-10 mg twice daily. The sample consisted of CD4+ T cells sorted from blood, taken between weeks 30 and 35, from a patient treated with tofacitinib. The receptors originated from a human donor with alopecia areata.

In its sample, this clone was seen a few times. The DNA of the CDR3 is TGTGCCAGCAATCCGGGACAGGGGTATGGCTACACCTTC. Its protein product is CASNPGQGYGYTF. The chain links TRBV6-6 to TRBJ1-2, with 10 bases aligning to TRBD1. The CDR3 is 13 residues long. Losses at the gene ends were 7 bases for V and 5 bases for J; bases not matched to a gene: 4. Germline CDR1 reads MNHNY; CDR2 reads SVGAGI (reference sequence).

There are a few counts of this clone. V gene TRBV11-2 combines with J gene TRBJ1-2; D might be TRBD1 (5 bases). The CDR3 extends over 15 amino acids. The V gene's germline CDR1 is SGHAT and CDR2 FQNNGV. The V gene lost 2 bases and the J gene lost 0 bases, with 10 bases spanning the gap. The CDR3 spells CASSLSTDPNYGYTF. For the CDR3, the DNA is TGTGCCAGCAGCTTATCGACAGATCCTAACTATGGCTACACCTTC.

The chain combines TRBV29-1 with TRBJ1-5, with D uncertain. With 4 bases removed from V and 6 bases from J, the gap between germline ends came to 4 bases. The CDR3 consists of 10 residues. Per germline, CDR1 SQVTM and CDR2 ANQGSEA. The CDR3: CSVVGQPQHF. CDR3 sequence (DNA): TGCAGCGTTGTCGGTCAGCCCCAGCATTTT. Full variable domain (outside the CDR3, taken from reference TRBV29-1 and TRBJ1-5): SAVISQKPSRDICQRGTSLTIQCQVDSQVTMMFWYRQQPGQSLTLIATANQGSEATYESGFVIDKFPISRPNLTFSTLTVSNMSPEDSSIYLCSVVGQPQHFGDGTRLSIL.

The V gene is TRBV30, the J gene TRBJ1-1; D ambiguous. Looked up from germline, CDR1 is GTSNPN and CDR2 is SVGIG (reference sequence). V shed 2 bases and J shed 0 bases, with 4 bases lying between them. The CDR3 spans 12 residues. CDR3 in DNA: TGTGCCTGGAGTCAGATGAACACTGAAGCTTTCTTT. The encoded protein is CAWSQMNTEAFF.

The V gene is TRBV7-9, the J gene TRBJ2-3; no clear D. The CDR3 totals 11 residues. V gave up 10 bases and J gave up 2 bases, with 7 bases separating them. Germline V CDR1 and CDR2: SEHNR, FQNEAQ (reference sequence). The CDR3 DNA reads as TGTGCCACCGCTATCACAGATACGCAGTATTTT. Amino acids: CATAITDTQYF.

The chain is built from TRBV4-2 and TRBJ2-5; D gene unclear. CDR3 size: 15 residues. Germline V CDR1 and CDR2: LGHNA, YNFKEQ. V shed 0 bases and J shed 2 bases, with 10 bases lying between them. Here the CDR3 DNA reads TGTGCCAGCAGCCAAGATCTGGCCAGTCAAGAGACCCAGTACTTC. Its protein product is CASSQDLASQETQYF.

This clone came up a few times. The CDR3 DNA reads TGTGCCAGCCAGGCGGGGCTTTCTAAGAAGCAGTACTTC. Protein sequence: CASQAGLSKKQYF. The gene calls are TRBV7-2 and TRBJ2-7; TRBD2 might be the D (6 bases). Trimming took off 8 bases at V and 8 bases at J, with 19 bases between the two ends. The germline gives CDR1 SGHTA, CDR2 FQGNSA. The CDR3 is made up of 13 amino acids.

The CDR3 region is CAWRGKGQLYSYNSPLHF. In nucleotides, the CDR3 is TGTGCCTGGAGGGGAAAGGGACAGCTTTACTCCTATAATTCACCCCTCCACTTT. The genes are TRBV30 and TRBJ1-6; 7 nucleotides match TRBD1. V was clipped by 3 bases and J by 0 bases; unmatched bases: 11. The CDR3 contains 18 residues. Germline V CDR1 and CDR2: GTSNPN, SVGIG (reference sequence).

The V call is TRBV30, the J call TRBJ2-7; D not certain. V gave up 3 bases and J gave up 9 bases, with 12 bases separating them. The CDR3 runs to 11 residues. CDR1 is GTSNPN, CDR2 SVGIG, per germline (reference sequence). The CDR3 loop reads CAWSARRGQYF. CDR3 sequence (DNA): TGTGCCTGGAGCGCCCGGCGCGGGCAGTACTTC.

The chain is built from TRBV18 and TRBJ2-1, with TRBD2 matching over 13 bases. CDR1 and CDR2 from the germline V gene are KGHSH and LQKENI. V trimming: 1 base; J trimming: 10 bases; junction bases outside the gene matches: 10. CDR3 length: 17 amino acids. CDR3 in amino acids: CASSPLLTSGGPREQFF. The CDR3 nucleotides are TGTGCCAGCTCACCACTGCTGACTAGCGGGGGGCCGAGGGAGCAGTTCTTC.

This clone appeared a single time. The same CDR3 is also encoded by other DNA sequences in this sample. The chain employs TRBV14 and TRBJ2-5; 9 nucleotides line up with TRBD1. V shed 4 bases and J 4 bases; nucleotides not matched to a gene: 4. The CDR3 is 14 amino acids. Germline assignment: CDR1 SGHDN and CDR2 FVKESK. For the CDR3, the DNA is TGTGCCAGCAGCCGACAGGGGGGAAGAGAGACCCAGTACTTC. This translates into CASSRQGGRETQYF. The whole variable domain, filled in from reference TRBV14 and TRBJ2-5, reads EAGVTQFPSHSVIEKGQTVTLRCDPISGHDNLYWYRRVMGKEIKFLLHFVKESKQDESGMPNNRFLAERTGGTYSTLKVQPAELEDSGVYFCASSRQGGRETQYFGPGTRLLVL.

J is TRBJ2-7 and V is TRBV7-6; a weak D match, TRBD2 (6 bases). With 5 bases removed from V and 2 bases from J, the gap between germline ends came to 13 bases. Germline lookup yields CDR1 SGHVS and CDR2 FNYEAQ. CDR3 length equals 14 residues. CDR3 residues: CASSPQGLPYEQYF. CDR3 DNA: TGTGCCAGCAGCCCGCAGGGACTCCCCTACGAGCAGTACTTC. The entire variable domain, with the rest obtained from reference TRBV7-6 and TRBJ2-7, is as follows: GAGVSQSPRYKVTKRGQDVALRCDPISGHVSLYWYRQALGQGPEFLTYFNYEAQQDKSGLPNDRFSAERPEGSISTLTIQRTEQRDSAMYRCASSPQGLPYEQYFGPGTRLTVT.

The rearrangement uses TRBV25-1 and TRBJ1-2; 9 positions match TRBD1. Trimming removed 2 bases from V and 5 bases from J; junction bases left unmatched: 3. Germline CDR1 and CDR2: MGHDK and SYGVNS. The length of the CDR3 is 14 residues. The CDR3, as DNA: TGTGCCAGCAGTGAAAAGGGACAGGGTTATGGCTACACCTTC. This translates into CASSEKGQGYGYTF.

The chain carries TRBV6-5 and TRBJ1-2; weak D call: TRBD1 (6 bases). Trimming removed 5 bases from V and 7 bases from J, with 14 bases in between. Germline-derived CDR1 and CDR2 are MNHEY and SVGAGI. The CDR3 runs to 13 residues. CDR3 region: CASSLRGTSGYTF. CDR3 coding DNA: TGTGCCAGCAGTCTCAGGGGAACGAGTGGCTACACCTTC.

This clone was seen only once. The rearrangement links TRBV7-9 to TRBJ2-1, with no clear D. Germline V gives CDR1 SEHNR, CDR2 FQNEAQ (reference sequence). The CDR3 is 12 residues long. Trimming removed 4 bases at V and 7 bases at J, with 8 bases between. CDR3 region: CASSSFSNEQFF. The CDR3 region has the DNA TGTGCCAGCAGCTCGTTCAGTAATGAGCAGTTCTTC.

The V and J genes are TRBV5-4 and TRBJ2-7; tentative D call: TRBD1 (5 bases). CDR3 length: 14 amino acids. Trimming cost V 2 bases and J 4 bases, with 13 bases left between them. CDR1 is SGHNT, CDR2 YYREEE, per germline (reference sequence). CDR3 loop: CASSFSAQGYEQYF. DNA for the CDR3: TGTGCCAGCAGCTTTTCCGCGCAGGGTTACGAGCAGTACTTC.

This clone was observed a few times. The chain is built from TRBV25-1 and TRBJ2-1, with 9 bases identical to TRBD1. Germline V CDR1 and CDR2: MGHDK, SYGVNS. There are 15 residues in the CDR3. Trimming removed 7 bases from V and 4 bases from J; junction bases left unmatched: 8. Written as DNA, the CDR3 is TGTGCCAGCACGTGGACAGGGGCTCGTTACAATGAGCAGTTCTTC. It specifies CASTWTGARYNEQFF.

This clone was seen only a few times. V is TRBV7-8 and J is TRBJ2-1; the D gene is possibly TRBD2 (5 bases). CDR3 length: 18 residues. V was clipped by 3 bases and J by 9 bases, with 27 bases between them. The germline V gene has CDR1 SGHVS and CDR2 FQNEAQ. The CDR3 spells CASSFTRRHGVLDVEQFF. For the CDR3, the DNA is TGTGCCAGCAGCTTCACTAGGCGGCACGGCGTGTTGGATGTTGAGCAGTTCTTC.

This chain joins TRBV5-4 and TRBJ2-5; 11 nucleotides align to TRBD2. Trimming took 0 bases from V and 1 from J; bases not matched to a gene: 2. The CDR3 extends over 16 amino acids. Germline V lookup: CDR1 SGHNT, CDR2 YYREEE (reference sequence). DNA of the CDR3: TGTGCCAGCAGCTTGGATGGGACTAGCGGCCAAGAGACCCAGTACTTC. Translated: CASSLDGTSGQETQYF.

This clone was seen a handful of times. This chain links TRBV19 with TRBJ2-5; D unresolved. The CDR3 has 14 amino acids. V was clipped by 3 bases and J by 7 bases, with 15 bases between them. The germline V gene encodes CDR1 LNHDA and CDR2 SQIVND (reference sequence). The CDR3 is CASSIDAGPGTQYF. The CDR3 region has the DNA TGTGCCAGTAGTATTGATGCAGGCCCCGGGACCCAGTACTTC.

In regard to this clone: A junction end diverges from the germline sequence, so it may reflect a read error. The V and J genes are TRBV7-9 and TRBJ1-6; D perhaps matches TRBD1 (6 bases). Germline loops: CDR1 SEHNR, CDR2 FQNEAQ (reference sequence). This CDR3 is built from 12 residues. CDR3 DNA: TGTGCCAGCAGCCGCCAACAGGGTAAGAAGACCTTT. Amino acid sequence: CASSRQQGKKTF.